The clone carrying this TCR beta chain was seen repeatedly, ten times or more. What it recognizes is unknown. The source of the sample is a study of Graves' ophthalmopathy and Graves' hyperthyroidism. General observations from the study: Most thyroid clonotypes expanded beyond 0.001 frequency were also found in blood.

CDR1 is SEHNR and CDR2 is FQNEAQ in the germline V gene (reference sequence). V shed 3 bases and J shed 8 bases, with 19 bases lying between them. CDR3 size: 15 residues. As the template, RNA transcripts were used to amplify TCR beta CDR3 regions. HTBI primers primed a first-round RT-PCR, and a second-round multiplex PCR followed. TCRdb processed the multiplex PCR reads anew with MiXCR; each CDR3 protein has one entry. The sample lists some 200,000 distinct CDR3 sequences, around 28% seen once, with about 8.2% in the top ten. Each diagnosis was determined on the basis of clinical symptoms, serum thyroxine, TRAb, thyroid ultrasound and orbital computed tomography.

The chain couples TRBV7-9 to TRBJ1-2; a possible D gene is TRBD1 (5 bases). This clonotype was sampled from a man between 50 and 59 years old with Graves' ophthalmopathy. The sequenced sample was peripheral blood. CDR3 in DNA: TGTGCCAGCAGCTTGATCCGGGACGCTTGGAGAGGCTACACCTTC. It translates to CASSLIRDAWRGYTF.